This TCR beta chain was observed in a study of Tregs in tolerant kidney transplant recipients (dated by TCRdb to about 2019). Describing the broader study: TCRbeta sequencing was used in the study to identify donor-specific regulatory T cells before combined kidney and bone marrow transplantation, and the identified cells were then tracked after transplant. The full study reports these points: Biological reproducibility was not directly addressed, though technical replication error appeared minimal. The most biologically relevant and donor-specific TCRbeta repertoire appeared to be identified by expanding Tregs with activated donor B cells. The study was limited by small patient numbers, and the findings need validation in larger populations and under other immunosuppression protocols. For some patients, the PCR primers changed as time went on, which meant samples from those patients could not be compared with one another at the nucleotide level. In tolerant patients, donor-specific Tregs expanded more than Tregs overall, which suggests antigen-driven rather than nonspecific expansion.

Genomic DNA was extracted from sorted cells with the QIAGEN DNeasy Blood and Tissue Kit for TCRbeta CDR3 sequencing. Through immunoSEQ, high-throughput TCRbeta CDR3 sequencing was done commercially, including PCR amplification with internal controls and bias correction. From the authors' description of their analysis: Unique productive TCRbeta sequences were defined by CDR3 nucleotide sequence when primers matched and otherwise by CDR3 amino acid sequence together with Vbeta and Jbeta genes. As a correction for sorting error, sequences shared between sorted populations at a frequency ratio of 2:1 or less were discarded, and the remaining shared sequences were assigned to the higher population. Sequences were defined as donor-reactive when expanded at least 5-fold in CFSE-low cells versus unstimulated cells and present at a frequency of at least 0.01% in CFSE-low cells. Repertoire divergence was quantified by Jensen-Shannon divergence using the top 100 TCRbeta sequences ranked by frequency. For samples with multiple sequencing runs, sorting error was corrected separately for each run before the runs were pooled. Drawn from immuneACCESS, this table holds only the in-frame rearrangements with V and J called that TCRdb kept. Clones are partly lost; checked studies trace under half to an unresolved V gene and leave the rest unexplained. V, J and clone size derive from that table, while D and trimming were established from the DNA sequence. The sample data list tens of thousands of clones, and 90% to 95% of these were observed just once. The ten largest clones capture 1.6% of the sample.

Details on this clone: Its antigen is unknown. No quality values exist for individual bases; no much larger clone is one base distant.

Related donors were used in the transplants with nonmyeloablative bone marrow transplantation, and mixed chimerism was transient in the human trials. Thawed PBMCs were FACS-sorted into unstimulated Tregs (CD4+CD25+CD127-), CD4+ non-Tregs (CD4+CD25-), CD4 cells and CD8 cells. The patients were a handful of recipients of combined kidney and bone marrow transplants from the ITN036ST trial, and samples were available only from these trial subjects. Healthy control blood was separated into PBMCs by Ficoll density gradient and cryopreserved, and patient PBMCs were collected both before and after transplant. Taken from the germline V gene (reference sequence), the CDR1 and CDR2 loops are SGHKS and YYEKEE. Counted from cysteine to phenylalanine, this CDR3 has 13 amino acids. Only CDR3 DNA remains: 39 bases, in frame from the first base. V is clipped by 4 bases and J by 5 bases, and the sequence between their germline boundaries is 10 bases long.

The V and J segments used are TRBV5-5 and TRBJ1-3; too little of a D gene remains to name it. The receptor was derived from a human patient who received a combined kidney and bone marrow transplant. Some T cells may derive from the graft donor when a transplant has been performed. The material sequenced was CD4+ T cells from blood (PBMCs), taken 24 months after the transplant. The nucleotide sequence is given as TGTGCCAGCAGCATCGGAGAAAGAAACACCATATATTTT. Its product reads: CASSIGERNTIYF.